This T cell receptor (beta chain) was observed in a study of beta chain features in type 1 diabetes. Across the study: Researchers looked at 107,917,701 sorted cells across all samples. Overall study findings and caveats: There were fewer insertions and more deletions at the VDJ junctions of type 1 diabetes patients.

Each of the CD4+ naive, central memory, regulatory and stem cell-like memory populations was sorted via CD45RO/CCR7/CD25/CD127/CD95/CD27. Expressed TCRB transcripts were sequenced, since all the RNA that had been isolated was reverse transcribed. TCRdb's table, derived via immunoSEQ multiplex PCR, lists solely in-frame clones and lacks some. The table shows hundreds of thousands of clones, with approximately 30% occurring only once. About this clone: Its target is unknown.

Sequencing was performed on naive CD4+ T cells from blood. This TCR came from a man aged 18 to 35 in good health.

Written as DNA, the CDR3 is TGCGCCAGCAGCTTCGCCGGGACGCAAGAGACCCAGTACTTC. It codes for CASSFAGTQETQYF. V and J are TRBV5-1 and TRBJ2-5; the D gene could be TRBD1 or TRBD2 (5 bases each). Trimming took 2 bases from V and 2 from J, leaving 10 bases between them. The CDR3 has 14 residues. The V gene's germline CDR1 is SGHRS and CDR2 YFSETQ. Combining the CDR3 with reference TRBV5-1 and TRBJ2-5 gives the whole variable domain KAGVTQTPRYLIKTRGQQVTLSCSPISGHRSVSWYQQTPGQGLQFLFEYFSETQRNKGNFPGRFSGRQFSNSRSEMNVSTLELGDSALYLCASSFAGTQETQYFGPGTRLLVL.